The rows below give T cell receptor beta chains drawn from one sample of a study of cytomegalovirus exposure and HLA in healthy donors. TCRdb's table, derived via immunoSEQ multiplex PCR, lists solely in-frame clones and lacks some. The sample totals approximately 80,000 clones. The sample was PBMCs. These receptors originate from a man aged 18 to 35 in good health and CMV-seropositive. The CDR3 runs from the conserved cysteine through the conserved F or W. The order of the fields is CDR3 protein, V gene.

CASSRTSRGSPLHF | TRBV28
CSAGTSYGYTF | TRBV20-1
CSGSQGNEQYF | TRBV29-1
CASSTGEVNTEAFF | TRBV9
CASSSELGGQGVRTGELFF | TRBV28
CASSIQSAITDTQYF | TRBV7-2
CASSRSEVKSPLHF | TRBV6-5
CASSRAPGRTDTQYF | TRBV4-1
CASRQYGYTF | TRBV19
CASSHTAENYGYTF | TRBV5-1
CSGKYPGGEKLFF | TRBV29-1
CASSLGRTGGIYGYTF | TRBV13
CASRRPGNTGELFF | TRBV25-1
CASSFTEYYNEQFF | TRBV28
CASSLPDGQGRDEQYF | TRBV28
CSVEFQVGVLTF | TRBV29-1
CATSSDRDRVYEQYF | TRBV15
CSVADRSSYEQYF | TRBV29-1
CASSPPGLAKNIQYF | TRBV28
CASRPGGQARYTEAFF | TRBV5-4
CASSLSTGTSQPQHF | TRBV5-1
CASSSTGTGNTGELFF | TRBV7-9
CEGTSGRDEQYF | TRBV7-8
CASSSVHQRGTGELFF | TRBV5-6
CAISDAGTGLYGYTF | TRBV10-3
CASSLATGVPSYEQYF | TRBV19
CASSLSGNYGYTF | TRBV5-1
CASSSGTGNGYTF | TRBV5-6
CASSIGGQSFSNQPQHF | TRBV19
CASSPGGDRGHIQYF | TRBV18
CASRREQASTDTQYF | TRBV7-2
CASNSLDREIIAF | TRBV5-6
CATSQTASSYNEQFF | TRBV15
CASSAPGTINYGYTF | TRBV9
CASSSTIAYGYTF | TRBV5-1
CASSLAPGENYGYTF | TRBV7-9
CASSPGTGERYTQYF | TRBV5-1
CASSESGNYGYTF | TRBV2
CASMNRGGTNQPQHF | TRBV6-5
CASSFKTGAEAFF | TRBV5-4
CASSPGQGAYEQYF | TRBV7-9
CATSSLRDRKETQYF | TRBV15
CASSYSSGGPYNEQFF | TRBV6-6
CASSLSEGDTEAFF | TRBV7-9
CASSLGTQQETQYF | TRBV7-9
CASSLGQNLNTEAFF | TRBV13
CASSLGRNTDTQYF | TRBV13
CASSFASGGSSYEQYF | TRBV5-5
CASSLREGNNEQFF | TRBV7-9
CASSFRDSGNTGELFF | TRBV5-1
CASTSRGSGTDTQYF | TRBV28
CASSPPLWGQGGDTQYF | TRBV28
CASSIGTGSSGANVLTF | TRBV19
CASSFREGAYEQYF | TRBV27
CASSVASGGAVTGELFF | TRBV9
CASSPPRQGLSQPQHF | TRBV28
CASSLSDSGNTIYF | TRBV28
CASSSLPRVLSYEQYF | TRBV5-6
CASKVGTTEELFF | TRBV28